This T cell receptor beta chain was sequenced in a study of OX40 agonist ivuxolimab in advanced cancers. Study details: In this trial design, patients received ivuxolimab intravenously at 0.01 to 10 mg/kg every 2 weeks. A mean age of approximately 60 years, range roughly 20 to 80, was recorded, and roughly 80% were male. General study findings and limits: Expanded peripheral T cells had an undetermined antigen specificity.

Clones were read by immunoSEQ multiplex PCR, and TCRdb kept only the in-frame ones, dropping some. The data show 85,000 to 100,000 clones, 80% to 90% seen once. A remark on this clone: Antigen: not known.

In germline, CDR1 is SGDLS, CDR2 YYNGEE. Trimming removed 0 bases from V and 4 bases from J, with 10 bases in between. This CDR3 is 14 amino acids long. The rearrangement links TRBV9 to TRBJ2-5; the D is unclear. The sequence came from an adult with an advanced solid tumor such as melanoma, head and neck, liver or kidney cancer. The sample in question was CD4+ or CD8+ T cells sorted from blood, obtained in a trial of the OX40 agonist ivuxolimab. The CDR3 DNA reads as TGTGCCAGCAGCGTAGCTTCTGGGATAGAGACCCAGTACTTC. Protein sequence: CASSVASGIETQYF.